This TCR beta chain was identified in a study of response to subunit inactivated influenza vaccine. This CDR3 is 14 amino acids long. Germline-derived CDR1 and CDR2 are MNHEY and SMNVEV (reference sequence). V trimming: 3 bases; J trimming: 8 bases; junction bases outside the gene matches: 7. Via MiXCR, TCRdb re-called the RT-PCR reads, giving one row per CDR3 protein. The sample yields about 500,000 distinct CDR3 sequences, approximately 15% seen once. Sequencing used CD4+ T cells sorted from PBMCs, obtained around 2 years after vaccination. This rearrangement joins TRBV27 to TRBJ2-1; 7 bases agree with TRBD2. The TCR originated in a man aged 50 to 69 who received an inactivated influenza vaccine. The CDR3 protein is CASSFWGRGDEQFF. CDR3 DNA sequence: TGTGCCAGCAGTTTTTGGGGGAGGGGCGATGAGCAGTTCTTC.